The 8 T cell receptor beta chains below were found in one sample sequenced in a study of T cell changes during pregnancy in multiple sclerosis. This table comes from immunoSEQ multiplex PCR, and its TCRdb copy is limited to in-frame clones, with some not included. The sample includes roughly 76,000 clones, 85% to 95% of them seen just once. Sequenced here: CD4+ T cells from peripheral blood mononuclear cells, sampled after pregnancy. Receptors originate from a female donor with multiple sclerosis, enrolled in a pregnancy study.

This sequence joins TRBV6-1 and TRBJ1-2, with D hard to call. Germline V gene lookup returns CDR1 MNHNS and CDR2 SASEGT. V was cut by 7 bases and J by 8 bases, with 11 bases left in between. The CDR3 covers 11 residues. The CDR3 loop reads CASTQDWGYTF. DNA for the CDR3: TGTGCCAGCACCCAGGACTGGGGCTACACCTTC.

This sequence joins TRBV5-1 and TRBJ1-1; the match to TRBD1 covers 9 bases. Per the germline V gene, CDR1 is SGHRS and CDR2 is YFSETQ. The ends lost 4 bases at V and 8 bases at J; junction bases unmatched: 9. This CDR3 is 14 amino acids long. This CDR3 is CASSQTGGVGEAFF. For the CDR3, the DNA is TGCGCCAGCAGCCAGACAGGGGGTGTGGGCGAAGCTTTCTTT.

The gene calls are TRBV28 and TRBJ1-1; possible D gene TRBD1, 5 bases. The germline V gene has CDR1 MDHEN and CDR2 SYDVKM. The CDR3 spans 15 residues. V gave up 2 bases and J gave up 13 bases, with 23 bases separating them. The CDR3 DNA is TGTGCCAGCAGTTTAGGGCAGCCCGGTACGGAGGGGATTTTCTTT. Amino acids: CASSLGQPGTEGIFF.

This rearrangement joins TRBV6-5 to TRBJ2-7, with 8 nucleotides matching TRBD2. The junction had 8 bases not matched to a gene; V was cut back by 7 bases and J by 0 bases. The CDR3 loop spans 15 amino acids. The germline V gene encodes CDR1 MNHEY and CDR2 SVGAGI. The CDR3 region is CASKGAGDVSYEQYF. The CDR3 coding sequence is TGTGCCAGCAAGGGAGCGGGAGACGTCTCCTACGAGCAGTACTTC.

The chain links TRBV5-1 to TRBJ2-1; TRBD2 aligns across 9 bases. Germline CDR1 SGHRS, CDR2 YFSETQ. This CDR3 contains 15 residues. Germline trimming cut 4 bases from V and 4 bases from J; bases unmatched to any gene: 6. This chain's CDR3 is CASSGQTSGYNEQFF. In DNA, the CDR3 is TGCGCCAGCAGCGGACAGACTAGCGGTTACAATGAGCAGTTCTTC. The full variable domain, its missing parts supplied by reference TRBV5-1 and TRBJ2-1, is KAGVTQTPRYLIKTRGQQVTLSCSPISGHRSVSWYQQTPGQGLQFLFEYFSETQRNKGNFPGRFSGRQFSNSRSEMNVSTLELGDSALYLCASSGQTSGYNEQFFGPGTRLTVL.

The rearrangement joins TRBV7-3 to TRBJ2-5; TRBD1 is a possible D gene (6 bases). With 2 bases removed from V and 4 bases from J, the gap between germline ends came to 8 bases. Germline values: CDR1 SGHTA, CDR2 FQGTGA. The CDR3 sequence is 13 residues long. CDR3: CASSLSGAETQYF. CDR3 in DNA: TGTGCCAGCAGCTTATCAGGGGCAGAGACCCAGTACTTC.

The genes are TRBV7-6 and TRBJ2-2; D perhaps matches TRBD2 (5 bases). The CDR3 has 15 amino acids. CDR1 and CDR2 (germline): SGHVS, FNYEAQ. V was cut by 0 bases and J by 4 bases, with 9 bases left in between. As DNA, the CDR3 is TGTGCCAGCAGCTTAGCGCTCGGGATCACCGGGGAGCTGTTTTTT. Its translation is CASSLALGITGELFF.

The rearrangement links TRBV7-9 to TRBJ2-7, with 7 bases that match TRBD1. V was pared by 6 bases and J by 3 bases, with 14 bases of the junction left unmatched. The length of the CDR3 is 16 residues. The germline CDR1 and CDR2 sequences are SEHNR and FQNEAQ (reference sequence). The CDR3 DNA reads TGTGCCAGCAGTTCGGATACAGGGGACGTATTCTACGAGCAGTACTTC. This sequence encodes CASSSDTGDVFYEQYF.